What follows are 14 T cell receptor beta chains derived from one specimen sequenced in a study of patients and donors after allogeneic stem cell transplantation. TCRdb reanalysed the RT-PCR reads using MiXCR and keeps one entry per CDR3 protein. The data show about 400,000 distinct CDR3 sequences, approximately 16% seen once. The specimen was blood, either unsorted or a sorted T cell fraction (not recorded which). These receptors were collected from a human donor who was either an allogeneic HSCT recipient or a stem cell or donor lymphocyte infusion donor (not recorded which). It is not recorded whose cells these are; they may come from a transplant donor.

The rearrangement uses TRBV5-1 and TRBJ2-2; a possible D gene is TRBD2 (6 bases). The ends were cut back, 4 bases at V and 5 bases at J, with 12 bases in the middle. The V gene's germline CDR1 is SGHRS and CDR2 YFSETQ. The CDR3 is 14 amino acids. Here the CDR3 reads CASSPPSETGELFF. The CDR3 DNA is TGCGCCAGCAGCCCCCCTAGCGAAACCGGGGAGCTGTTTTTT.

This clonotype has only a few counts. One junction end disagrees with the germline gene, perhaps due to a read error. The chain employs TRBV10-3 and TRBJ2-2; D gene ambiguous. Germline V gene sequence: CDR1 ENHRY, CDR2 SYGVKD. The CDR3 totals 14 residues. The CDR3 DNA reads as TGTGCCATCAGTGAGGCCCAGAACGCCGGGGAGCTGTTTTTT. Protein: CAISEAQNAGELFF.

The sample holds many counts of this clonotype. The chain joins TRBV5-1 to TRBJ2-2; 9 bases align to TRBD1. The CDR3 has 15 amino acids. CDR1 is SGHRS, CDR2 YFSETQ, per germline. V gave up 4 bases and J gave up 4 bases; unmatched junction bases: 5. CDR3 DNA: TGCGCCAGCAGCACAACGGGACAGGGCACCGGGGAGCTGTTTTTT. Amino acids: CASSTTGQGTGELFF.

The V call is TRBV18, the J call TRBJ2-5; D uncertain. This CDR3 contains 14 residues. The germline V gene has CDR1 KGHSH and CDR2 LQKENI. The V end was cut by 5 bases, the J end by 1 base, with 11 bases between. DNA for the CDR3: TGTGCCAGCTCATCGGCCGCGCGCCAAGAGACCCAGTACTTC. This encodes CASSSAARQETQYF.

This clonotype was found many times. The chain uses TRBV12-3 or TRBV12-4 and TRBJ2-1; tentative D call: TRBD2 (6 bases). The CDR3 length is 15 residues. The V end was cut by 3 bases, the J end by 0 bases, with 9 bases between. Here the CDR3 DNA reads TGTGCCAGCAGTTTTTCGGGGGTCTCCTACAATGAGCAGTTCTTC. As protein: CASSFSGVSYNEQFF.

This sequence joins TRBV12-5 and TRBJ2-7; D uncertain. This CDR3 comprises 14 residues. With 4 bases removed from V and 2 bases from J, the gap between germline ends came to 12 bases. Germline CDR1 LGHNT, CDR2 FRNRAP. The DNA for the CDR3 is TGTGCTAGTGGTTCTTACGGGTCGGCCTACGAGCAGTACTTC. This codes for CASGSYGSAYEQYF. The full variable domain, rest sourced from reference TRBV12-5 and TRBJ2-7, is DARVTQTPRHKVTEMGQEVTMRCQPILGHNTVFWYRQTMMQGLELLAYFRNRAPLDDSGMPKDRFSAEMPDATLATLKIQPSEPRDSAVYFCASGSYGSAYEQYFGPGTRLTVT.

A few counts support this clonotype. The rearrangement joins TRBV18 to TRBJ1-1; D perhaps matches TRBD1 (5 bases). In germline, CDR1 is KGHSH, CDR2 LQKENI. The V end lost 8 bases, the J end lost 0 bases, and 16 bases lay between the germline ends. This CDR3 comprises 15 residues. CDR3 sequence: CASHGQGSMNTEAFF. DNA of the CDR3: TGTGCCAGCCACGGCCAGGGATCCATGAACACTGAAGCTTTCTTT.

The gene calls are TRBV20-1 and TRBJ2-5, with D uncertain. This CDR3 region has 14 residues. Germline loops: CDR1 DFQATT, CDR2 SNEGSKA (reference sequence). V was trimmed by 5 bases and J by 5 bases, leaving 18 bases between them. The CDR3 DNA is TGCAGTGCTCACCCGCCGGCCGTGACCGAGACCCAGTACTTC. This translates into CSAHPPAVTETQYF.

This sequence joins TRBV24-1 and TRBJ2-2; TRBD1 might be the D (5 bases). The CDR3 has 14 residues. The germline CDR1 and CDR2 sequences are KGHDR and SFDVKD. Trimming removed 1 base from V and 8 bases from J, with 10 bases in between. Here the CDR3 DNA reads TGTGCCACCAGTGATTTCCAGGGTTCTGGGGAGCTGTTTTTT. It encodes CATSDFQGSGELFF.

This clonotype was seen more than once but under ten times. This chain uses TRBV7-3 with TRBJ1-1; the D is unclear. The germline V gene encodes CDR1 SGHTA and CDR2 FQGTGA. The CDR3 is made up of 16 amino acids. With 5 bases removed from V and 6 bases from J, the gap between germline ends came to 22 bases. The CDR3 bases are TGTGCCAGCAGCCCCTCCCATACTAACGTTTTAGCTGAAGCTTTCTTT. It specifies CASSPSHTNVLAEAFF.

This chain links TRBV9 with TRBJ2-3; TRBD2 matches at 9 bases. The CDR3 has 15 residues. Trimming at V came to 3 bases and at J to 2 bases, leaving 4 bases not matched to a gene. CDR1 is SGDLS, CDR2 YYNGEE, per germline. CDR3 sequence reads: CASSGSGRPTDTQYF. The CDR3 nucleotides read TGTGCCAGCAGCGGTAGCGGGAGACCCACAGATACGCAGTATTTT. The complete variable domain, with remaining parts taken from reference TRBV9 and TRBJ2-3, reads DSGVTQTPKHLITATGQRVTLRCSPRSGDLSVYWYQQSLDQGLQFLIQYYNGEERAKGNILERFSAQQFPDLHSELNLSSLELGDSALYFCASSGSGRPTDTQYFGPGTRLTVL.

This clonotype was counted a few times. V is TRBV6-1 and J is TRBJ2-7; D is unclear. V was cut by 1 base and J by 3 bases, with 4 bases left in between. Germline-derived CDR1 and CDR2 are MNHNS and SASEGT. This CDR3 region has 12 residues. This CDR3 reads CASSEVSYEQYF. CDR3 sequence (DNA): TGTGCCAGCAGTGAAGTAAGCTACGAGCAGTACTTC.

This sequence joins TRBV20-1 and TRBJ2-7, with 7 nucleotides matching TRBD2. Germline loops: CDR1 DFQATT, CDR2 SNEGSKA (reference sequence). Germline trimming cut 0 bases from V and 3 bases from J; bases unmatched to any gene: 5. The CDR3 length is 14 residues. This chain's CDR3 is CSARERGSGYEQYF. DNA for the CDR3: TGCAGTGCTAGAGAGCGGGGGTCCGGCTACGAGCAGTACTTC.

This clonotype turned up a few times. V usage is TRBV12-3 or TRBV12-4 and J usage is TRBJ1-6; perhaps TRBD1 as D (6 bases). The CDR3 covers 15 residues. Trimming cost V 3 bases and J 10 bases, with 16 bases left between them. The CDR3, as DNA: TGTGCCAGCAGTTTGTTTACGGAAAGGGGGTCACCCCTCCACTTT. This gives the protein CASSLFTERGSPLHF.